A selection of T cell receptor beta chains follows, all from one sample in a study of cytomegalovirus exposure and HLA in healthy donors. Assay: immunoSEQ multiplex PCR; the TCRdb copy retains only in-frame clones and omits some. Among more than 250,000 clones listed, 90% were seen once. What was sequenced was PBMCs. The receptors shown here come from a woman aged 30 to 39 in good health and CMV-seronegative. Each CDR3 is given with its conserved first and last residue. Each record gives: J gene, D gene, V gene, clone size, CDR3 DNA, CDR3 protein. The D gene is left open where the match is weak. The size entry is marked missing in some rows and otherwise reads once, few, many or a size class.

j_gene: TRBJ2-5
d_gene: TRBD1
v_gene: TRBV7-2
abundance: NA
CDR3nt: TGTGCCAGCAGCAAAGGACAGGGGAAAGAGACCCAGTACTTC
CDR3aa: CASSKGQGKETQYF

j_gene: TRBJ1-5
d_gene: NA
v_gene: TRBV30
abundance: few
CDR3nt: TGTGCCTGGAGTGGGGACTATAGCAATCAGCCCCAGCATTTT
CDR3aa: CAWSGDYSNQPQHF

j_gene: TRBJ2-2
d_gene: NA
v_gene: TRBV4-1
abundance: NA
CDR3nt: TGCGCCAGCAGTGGTCAGGGAGCCACCGGGGAGCTGTTTTTT
CDR3aa: CASSGQGATGELFF

j_gene: TRBJ1-2
d_gene: NA
v_gene: TRBV11-2
abundance: NA
CDR3nt: TGTGCCAGCAGCTTAGATCTGGGAGTTGACTATGGCTACACCTTC
CDR3aa: CASSLDLGVDYGYTF

j_gene: TRBJ2-7
d_gene: TRBD2
v_gene: TRBV4-2
abundance: NA
CDR3nt: TGTGCCAGCAGCGCCATCGGCGGGAGTCCCTACGAGCAGTACTTC
CDR3aa: CASSAIGGSPYEQYF

j_gene: TRBJ2-2
d_gene: NA
v_gene: TRBV10-2
abundance: NA
CDR3nt: TGCGCCAGCAGTGAGTCGGGAAGGACCGGGGAGCTGTTTTTT
CDR3aa: CASSESGRTGELFF

j_gene: TRBJ1-5
d_gene: TRBD1
v_gene: TRBV12-5
abundance: NA
CDR3nt: TGTGCTAGTGGTTTCCAGGGGGCTGGGGACAATCAGCCCCAGCATTTT
CDR3aa: CASGFQGAGDNQPQHF

j_gene: TRBJ2-7
d_gene: NA
v_gene: TRBV18
abundance: NA
CDR3nt: TGTGCCAGCTCACCTGGGACCCCGGTGGAGCAGTACTTC
CDR3aa: CASSPGTPVEQYF

j_gene: TRBJ1-5
d_gene: NA
v_gene: TRBV28
abundance: NA
CDR3nt: TGTGCCAGCAGTCTGGGGGATCCTTCCGACCTCTTCTATAGCAATCAGCCCCAGCATTTT
CDR3aa: CASSLGDPSDLFYSNQPQHF

j_gene: TRBJ2-7
d_gene: NA
v_gene: TRBV27
abundance: NA
CDR3nt: TGTGCCAGCAGTTTCGAGAGCCGTTACTCCTACGAGCAGTACTTC
CDR3aa: CASSFESRYSYEQYF

j_gene: TRBJ1-5
d_gene: NA
v_gene: TRBV7-9
abundance: NA
CDR3nt: TGTGCCAGCGCCGGAGGTGGGGGCTCCAATCAGCCCCAGCATTTT
CDR3aa: CASAGGGGSNQPQHF

j_gene: TRBJ2-5
d_gene: TRBD2
v_gene: TRBV28
abundance: NA
CDR3nt: TGTGCCAGCAGTCGTATGACTAGCCGAGAGACCCAGTACTTC
CDR3aa: CASSRMTSRETQYF

j_gene: TRBJ2-5
d_gene: NA
v_gene: TRBV25-1
abundance: NA
CDR3nt: TGTGCCAGCAGTGCTTCGGACTATATCGAGTACTTC
CDR3aa: CASSASDYIEYF

j_gene: TRBJ1-4
d_gene: TRBD1
v_gene: TRBV27
abundance: NA
CDR3nt: TGTGCCAGCAGTTCTATCCCGAATCTAAGGGACAGCGAAAAACTGTTTTTT
CDR3aa: CASSSIPNLRDSEKLFF

j_gene: TRBJ2-7
d_gene: TRBD1
v_gene: TRBV7-2
abundance: once
CDR3nt: TGTGCCAGCAGCTTAGTGACAGGGCATTTATACGAGCAGTACTTC
CDR3aa: CASSLVTGHLYEQYF

j_gene: TRBJ2-1
d_gene: TRBD2
v_gene: TRBV7-9
abundance: NA
CDR3nt: TGTGCCAGCAGCTTAGTGGCTAGCGGTTACAATGAGCAGTTCTTC
CDR3aa: CASSLVASGYNEQFF

j_gene: TRBJ1-1
d_gene: NA
v_gene: TRBV14
abundance: NA
CDR3nt: TGTGCCAGCAGCCAAGATTGGGGCCGTATGAACACTGAAGCTTTCTTT
CDR3aa: CASSQDWGRMNTEAFF

j_gene: TRBJ1-3
d_gene: NA
v_gene: TRBV7-9
abundance: NA
CDR3nt: TGTGCCAGCAGCTCCCCCTCAAGGGGAACTGGAAACACCATATATTTT
CDR3aa: CASSSPSRGTGNTIYF

j_gene: TRBJ1-1
d_gene: NA
v_gene: TRBV7-9
abundance: NA
CDR3nt: TGTGCCAGCAGCCCCCCGTGGGGCGACAGGAACACTGAAGCTTTCTTT
CDR3aa: CASSPPWGDRNTEAFF

j_gene: TRBJ1-2
d_gene: TRBD1
v_gene: TRBV4-1
abundance: NA
CDR3nt: TGCGCCAGCAGCCAAGCGCCCAGGGGGCTGTTTGGCTACACCTTC
CDR3aa: CASSQAPRGLFGYTF

j_gene: TRBJ1-5
d_gene: NA
v_gene: TRBV27
abundance: NA
CDR3nt: TGTGCCAGCAGTTTGGGGGTAGGCAATCAGCCCCAGCATTTT
CDR3aa: CASSLGVGNQPQHF

j_gene: TRBJ2-5
d_gene: NA
v_gene: TRBV2
abundance: NA
CDR3nt: TGTGCCAGCAGGAACAGGACCCAAGAGACCCAGTACTTC
CDR3aa: CASRNRTQETQYF

j_gene: TRBJ2-3
d_gene: TRBD2
v_gene: TRBV7-8
abundance: NA
CDR3nt: TGTGCCAGCAGGACCGGGACTAGCGGGAGAACAGATACGCAGTATTTT
CDR3aa: CASRTGTSGRTDTQYF

j_gene: TRBJ2-1
d_gene: TRBD2
v_gene: TRBV4-3
abundance: NA
CDR3nt: TGCGCCAGCAGCCAGATACTGGGACTAGCGGACGGCAATGAGCAGTTCTTC
CDR3aa: CASSQILGLADGNEQFF

j_gene: TRBJ1-1
d_gene: NA
v_gene: TRBV28
abundance: once
CDR3nt: TGTGCCAGCAGTCAAAGACCCAGGGGTAAAAGTCCTGAAGCTTTCTTT
CDR3aa: CASSQRPRGKSPEAFF

j_gene: TRBJ2-7
d_gene: NA
v_gene: TRBV29-1
abundance: NA
CDR3nt: TGCAGCGTTGAGGTGTCCTACGAGCAGTACTTC
CDR3aa: CSVEVSYEQYF

j_gene: TRBJ2-5
d_gene: TRBD2
v_gene: TRBV28
abundance: once
CDR3nt: TGTGCCAGCAGTTTAATTTTGGGGACTAGCGGGACCCGAGAGACCCAGTACTTC
CDR3aa: CASSLILGTSGTRETQYF

j_gene: TRBJ2-6
d_gene: NA
v_gene: TRBV4-3
abundance: few
CDR3nt: TGCGCCAGCAGCTCACTGGCGGCAGGGAGGTCTGGGGCCAACGTCCTGACTTTC
CDR3aa: CASSSLAAGRSGANVLTF

j_gene: TRBJ2-2
d_gene: NA
v_gene: TRBV27
abundance: NA
CDR3nt: TGTGCCAGCAGTTTATACAGAGCCGGGGAGCTGTTTTTT
CDR3aa: CASSLYRAGELFF

j_gene: TRBJ2-5
d_gene: NA
v_gene: TRBV29-1
abundance: NA
CDR3nt: TGCAGCGCAGAGTCAACAGGGTTTGAGACCCAGTACTTC
CDR3aa: CSAESTGFETQYF

j_gene: TRBJ1-2
d_gene: TRBD1
v_gene: TRBV28
abundance: NA
CDR3nt: TGTGCCAGCAGCCCGTCCCGGGACAGGGTCGGTGGCTACACCTTC
CDR3aa: CASSPSRDRVGGYTF

j_gene: TRBJ2-1
d_gene: NA
v_gene: TRBV28
abundance: NA
CDR3nt: TGTGCCAGCAGTTTAGGGGATGAGCAGTTCTTC
CDR3aa: CASSLGDEQFF

j_gene: TRBJ1-2
d_gene: TRBD1
v_gene: TRBV7-9
abundance: NA
CDR3nt: TGTGCCAGCAGCCAGATGCGGACAGGGGGTGGCTACACCTTC
CDR3aa: CASSQMRTGGGYTF

j_gene: TRBJ2-7
d_gene: NA
v_gene: TRBV28
abundance: NA
CDR3nt: TGTGCCAGCAGTTTTATGGGGGAGCTATCCTACGAGCAGTACTTC
CDR3aa: CASSFMGELSYEQYF

j_gene: TRBJ2-5
d_gene: TRBD2
v_gene: TRBV27
abundance: NA
CDR3nt: TGTGCCAGCAGTTTTAGGCGACTCGCGGGAGGTTGGTTTGAGACCCAGTACTTC
CDR3aa: CASSFRRLAGGWFETQYF

j_gene: TRBJ2-2
d_gene: TRBD2
v_gene: TRBV7-2
abundance: NA
CDR3nt: TGTGCCAGCAGCTTAACTCGACTAGCGGGACGTAGCGCCGGGGAGCTGTTTTTT
CDR3aa: CASSLTRLAGRSAGELFF

j_gene: TRBJ2-7
d_gene: NA
v_gene: TRBV7-9
abundance: once
CDR3nt: TGTGCCAGCAGCTTGGACCCGCGGCTCTACGAGCAGTACTTC
CDR3aa: CASSLDPRLYEQYF

j_gene: TRBJ2-1
d_gene: NA
v_gene: TRBV30
abundance: NA
CDR3nt: TGTGCCTGGAGTCCCGGGACTGCCGCCAATGAGCAGTTCTTC
CDR3aa: CAWSPGTAANEQFF

j_gene: TRBJ2-7
d_gene: TRBD2
v_gene: TRBV7-6
abundance: few
CDR3nt: TGTGCCAGCAGCTTAGAGACTAGCGGATCCTACGAGCAGTACTTC
CDR3aa: CASSLETSGSYEQYF